This T cell receptor (beta chain) was retrieved from a study of PD-L1 blockade in urothelial cancer. Looking at the study overall: A median roughly 150,000 T cells were found in blood samples. General study points: When measured at 3 weeks, tumor-associated blood clones expanded more in durable-benefit patients. Sub-median blood TCR clonality before treatment predicted longer survival.

Every PCR was spiked with synthetic TCR analog templates. Produced via immunoSEQ multiplex PCR; TCRdb's table is partial and in-frame only. Of roughly 26,000 clones in the sample, about 88% were seen once. Trimming removed 0 bases at V and 1 base at J, with 8 bases between. The CDR3 spans 14 residues. Germline V gene sequence: CDR1 SGHKS, CDR2 YYEKEE (reference sequence). A note on this clone: What it binds is unknown.

This TCR was recovered from a man in his 60s with urothelial cancer. The V gene is TRBV5-5, the J gene TRBJ2-7, with unresolved D. The sequenced sample was PBMCs, obtained around atezolizumab (anti-PD-L1) treatment. The CDR3 region is CASSLVGRSYEQYF. CDR3 nucleotide sequence: TGTGCCAGCAGCTTGGTCGGCAGGTCCTACGAGCAGTACTTC.